The 10 T cell receptor beta chains below come from one sample, sequenced in a study of human T cells and chemical hapten exposure. The time point was: patch test 1, 2 weeks after DPC sensitization. Indicated treatment: therapeutic diphenylcyclopropenone sensitization with weekly scalp DPC. TCRdb ran MiXCR on the RACE reads and lists one entry per CDR3 protein. The data hold about 14,000 distinct CDR3 sequences, with 16% observed a single time. The sample consisted of whole blood, taken in connection with sensitization to the hapten diphenylcyclopropenone (DPC). The receptor set was obtained from a woman in her twenties or thirties with alopecia areata. Some clones in this sample may be carry-over from other donors' samples.

This clonotype was observed a handful of times. The gene calls are TRBV6-1 and TRBJ1-2; D gene uncertain. The CDR3 extends over 14 amino acids. V was cut by 7 bases and J by 0 bases, with 12 bases left in between. Per the germline V gene, CDR1 is MNHNS and CDR2 is SASEGT. In DNA form, the CDR3 reads TGTGCCAGCACCCTAACAAGTGCTAACTATGGCTACACCTTC. This encodes CASTLTSANYGYTF.

This chain uses TRBV18 with TRBJ1-1, with a weak D call TRBD1 (5 bases). The germline CDR1 and CDR2 sequences are KGHSH and LQKENI. There are 15 residues in the CDR3. Trimming stripped 4 bases from V and 3 bases from J, with 15 bases between. The CDR3 bases are TGTGCCAGCTCACGGGAGGGCCTAGGGGACACTGAAGCTTTCTTT. This translates into CASSREGLGDTEAFF.

In its sample, this clonotype is medium-sized. V is TRBV24-1 and J is TRBJ2-1, with 7 bases lining up with TRBD1. Germline loops: CDR1 KGHDR, CDR2 SFDVKD. The CDR3 is made up of 16 amino acids. Trimming cost V 4 bases and J 3 bases; bases outside gene matches: 8. As DNA, the CDR3 is TGTGCCACCAGTGACCCCACAGGGGACGGCTACAATGAGCAGTTCTTC. Its protein product is CATSDPTGDGYNEQFF.

This clonotype was detected ten times or more. This rearrangement joins TRBV20-1 to TRBJ2-7, with 7 positions matching TRBD1. Germline assignment: CDR1 DFQATT and CDR2 SNEGSKA (reference sequence). The junction had 7 bases not matched to a gene; V was cut back by 6 bases and J by 2 bases. There are 13 residues in the CDR3. CDR3 region: CSAQGQQTYEQYF. For the CDR3, the DNA is TGCAGTGCCCAGGGACAGCAAACCTACGAGCAGTACTTC.

By sample share, this clonotype is large. The chain joins TRBV20-1 to TRBJ1-1; a weak D match, TRBD1 (6 bases). The V and J ends lost 0 bases and 10 bases respectively, with 12 bases between them. The germline V gene encodes CDR1 DFQATT and CDR2 SNEGSKA (reference sequence). This CDR3 is 12 amino acids long. CDR3 in DNA: TGCAGTGCTAGAGATACAGGGATACGAGCTTTCTTT. Translated: CSARDTGIRAFF.

The gene calls are TRBV2 and TRBJ2-1; D unclear. The germline gives CDR1 SNHLY, CDR2 FYNNEI. The V end lost 6 bases, the J end lost 0 bases, and 6 bases lay between the germline ends. CDR3 length equals 13 residues. CDR3 DNA: TGTGCCAGCAGGGCGAGCTCCTACAATGAGCAGTTCTTC. Translating it yields CASRASSYNEQFF.

This clonotype was seen at least ten times. The genes are TRBV6-2 or TRBV6-3 and TRBJ2-5; D is ambiguous. CDR3 length equals 14 residues. Trimming removed 5 bases from V and 1 base from J, with 11 bases in between. Germline V gene sequence: CDR1 MNHEY, CDR2 SVGEGT. The CDR3 is CASSKGRLQETQYF. The CDR3 nucleotides read TGTGCCAGCAGTAAGGGTCGCCTCCAAGAGACCCAGTACTTC.

This clonotype appeared many times. This chain joins TRBV7-3 and TRBJ1-1; D not certain. This CDR3 comprises 15 residues. Deletions cut 4 bases from V and 3 bases from J, with 15 bases between. Germline CDR1 is SGHTA and CDR2 is FQGTGA. The CDR3 DNA reads TGTGCCAGCAGCTCCGATACCCATGAGGACACTGAAGCTTTCTTT. This sequence encodes CASSSDTHEDTEAFF.

This clonotype was seen ten or more times. This sequence joins TRBV9 and TRBJ1-2; no definite D call. From germline, CDR1 is SGDLS and CDR2 YYNGEE. V gave up 0 bases and J gave up 4 bases, with 16 bases separating them. CDR3 length: 16 residues. The CDR3 DNA is TGTGCCAGCAGCGTAGGTTCTACGGCCAGACCCTATGGCTACACCTTC. This codes for CASSVGSTARPYGYTF.

V and J are TRBV30 and TRBJ1-1; D unresolved. The CDR3 has 14 amino acids. With 2 bases removed from V and 4 bases from J, the gap between germline ends came to 14 bases. In germline, CDR1 is GTSNPN, CDR2 SVGIG (reference sequence). CDR3 DNA: TGTGCCTGGAGTAAACCTTTCGTTAGCACTGAAGCTTTCTTT. Amino acids: CAWSKPFVSTEAFF.